What follows are 18 T cell receptor beta chains derived from one specimen sequenced in a study of T cells in Graves' hyperthyroidism and ophthalmopathy. The investigators amplified TCR beta CDR3 regions from RNA transcripts. Initially, a first-round RT-PCR of the TCR CDR3 employed the HTBI primer set. One entry per CDR3 protein results from TCRdb running MiXCR on the multiplex PCR reads. The repertoire includes approximately 870,000 distinct CDR3 sequences, roughly 40% of them detected once, and 8% to 9% sits in the top ten. The sample taken for sequencing was blood. Receptor source: a man aged 18 to 29 with Graves' hyperthyroidism.

The CDR3 spells CASTASGTDNSPLHF. The CDR3 region has the DNA TGTGCCAGCACCGCGAGCGGGACAGATAATTCACCCCTCCACTTT. This chain links TRBV6-5 with TRBJ1-6; 7 nucleotides align to TRBD1. CDR1 is MNHEY, CDR2 SVGAGI, per germline. CDR3 length: 15 amino acids. The ends lost 7 bases at V and 5 bases at J; junction bases unmatched: 8.

The J gene is TRBJ1-1, the V gene TRBV19; D uncertain. The V and J ends lost 4 bases and 4 bases respectively, with 16 bases between them. The CDR3 loop spans 15 amino acids. Germline values: CDR1 LNHDA, CDR2 SQIVND (reference sequence). Written as DNA, the CDR3 is TGTGCCAGTAGTACCTTAGATTTGGCGGGCACTGAAGCTTTCTTT. It encodes CASSTLDLAGTEAFF. The complete variable domain, with remaining parts taken from reference TRBV19 and TRBJ1-1, reads DGGITQSPKYLFRKEGQNVTLSCEQNLNHDAMYWYRQDPGQGLRLIYYSQIVNDFQKGDIAEGYSVSREKKESFPLTVTSAQKNPTAFYLCASSTLDLAGTEAFFGQGTRLTVV.

As DNA, the CDR3 is TGTGCCAGCAGCTTAACTAGGCGCGGGGAGCTGTTTTTT. Protein: CASSLTRRGELFF. The genes are TRBV7-9 and TRBJ2-2; D may be TRBD2 (5 bases). V was cut by 2 bases and J by 7 bases, with 8 bases left in between. This CDR3 is 13 amino acids long. Germline V lookup: CDR1 SEHNR, CDR2 FQNEAQ (reference sequence).

As regards this clonotype: Mismatch with germline at one junction end may stem from a read error. This chain links TRBV7-2 with TRBJ2-7; D is unclear. Germline assignment: CDR1 SGHTA and CDR2 FQGNSA. This CDR3 contains 14 residues. The CDR3 reads CVSSLFGDSYEQYF. DNA of the CDR3: TGTGTCAGCAGCTTATTTGGGGATTCCTACGAGCAGTACTTC.

The chain recombines TRBV7-9 with TRBJ1-3, with D hard to call. V lost 8 bases, J lost 8 bases, and 13 bases lay in between. This CDR3 comprises 12 residues. Germline V gene sequence: CDR1 SEHNR, CDR2 FQNEAQ (reference sequence). In nucleotides, the CDR3 is TGTGCCAGCGCATCCGTCCGGGACACCATATATTTT. Translating gives CASASVRDTIYF.

This clonotype showed up many times. J is TRBJ2-7 and V is TRBV6-5; D is undetermined. The V gene lost 6 bases and the J gene lost 2 bases, with 8 bases spanning the gap. Germline CDR1 MNHEY, CDR2 SVGAGI. This CDR3 has 12 amino acids. CDR3 residues: CASSYGPYEQYF. The CDR3 DNA sequence: TGTGCCAGCAGCTACGGACCCTACGAGCAGTACTTC.

The chain recombines TRBV29-1 with TRBJ2-2, with a possible D match to TRBD2 (6 bases). The CDR3 is 13 residues long. Trimming took 8 bases from V and 2 from J, leaving 12 bases between them. Germline V gives CDR1 SQVTM, CDR2 ANQGSEA. CDR3 nucleotide sequence: TGCAGCATCGGGAGCAGTAACACCGGGGAGCTGTTTTTT. Protein: CSIGSSNTGELFF.

This clonotype was detected ten times or more. The CDR3, as DNA: TGTGCCACGACACAGACAGGGGCTGGAAACACCATATATTTT. This translates into CATTQTGAGNTIYF. The chain carries TRBV7-6 and TRBJ1-3, with 8 bases that match TRBD1. Germline CDR1 is SGHVS and CDR2 is FNYEAQ. The CDR3 is 14 amino acids. V lost 10 bases, J lost 2 bases, and 7 bases stayed unmatched.

This clonotype was picked up many times. The V and J genes are TRBV10-1 and TRBJ1-1, with D unclear. This CDR3 comprises 9 residues. The germline V and J ends were trimmed by 2 bases and 11 bases, with 3 bases remaining between them. From germline, CDR1 is WNHNN and CDR2 SYGVQD (reference sequence). The CDR3 sequence is CASSEMAFF. DNA of the CDR3: TGCGCCAGCAGTGAGATGGCTTTCTTT.

This clonotype was detected ten times or more. This chain links TRBV7-2 with TRBJ1-2, with D unclear. The ends were cut back, 1 base at V and 5 bases at J, with 11 bases in the middle. Germline loops: CDR1 SGHTA, CDR2 FQGNSA. CDR3 size: 14 residues. This CDR3 is CASSLEASSYGYTF. The CDR3 bases are TGTGCCAGCAGCTTAGAGGCCAGCTCATATGGCTACACCTTC.

This clonotype turned up a few times. This chain connects TRBV7-2 to TRBJ2-5; TRBD1 matches at 7 bases. V dropped 1 base and J dropped 4; count of bases not matched to a gene: 6. Germline V lookup: CDR1 SGHTA, CDR2 FQGNSA. This CDR3 has 15 residues. This chain's CDR3 is CASSLEGALPETQYF. The CDR3 region has the DNA TGTGCCAGCAGCTTAGAGGGGGCGCTTCCAGAGACCCAGTACTTC. The full variable domain, completed using reference TRBV7-2 and TRBJ2-5, is GAGVSQSPSNKVTEKGKDVELRCDPISGHTALYWYRQSLGQGLEFLIYFQGNSAPDKSGLPSDRFSAERTGGSVSTLTIQRTQQEDSAVYLCASSLEGALPETQYFGPGTRLLVL.

As to this clonotype: One end of the junction is discordant with germline, which a read error may explain. The chain recombines TRBV7-9 with TRBJ1-6; tentative D call: TRBD1 (6 bases). CDR1 and CDR2 (germline): SEHNR, FQNEAQ (reference sequence). The CDR3 extends over 17 amino acids. The CDR3 here is CASSPLEGGRRNSPLHF. CDR3 DNA sequence: TGCGCCAGCAGCCCCCTCGAGGGGGGGAGGCGAAATTCACCCCTCCACTTT.

The V and J genes are TRBV20-1 and TRBJ2-7; TRBD2 aligns across 9 bases. This CDR3 has 16 residues. CDR1 is DFQATT, CDR2 SNEGSKA, per germline (reference sequence). The V and J ends lost 1 base and 3 bases, in that order; junction bases with no gene match: 10. DNA for the CDR3: TGCAGTGCTAGAGGAGGGACTAGCACCTTAAGCTACGAGCAGTACTTC. As protein: CSARGGTSTLSYEQYF.

The sample holds many counts of this clonotype. The CDR3 loop reads CSADRSGGFGYEQYF. The CDR3 DNA follows: TGCAGTGCGGACCGTTCAGGGGGCTTTGGTTACGAGCAGTACTTC. V gene TRBV20-1 combines with J gene TRBJ2-7, with 8 nucleotides matching TRBD1. J gave up 4 bases and V 6 bases, and 14 bases lay outside the gene matches. The CDR3 runs 15 residues. Germline V gene sequence: CDR1 DFQATT, CDR2 SNEGSKA (reference sequence).

There are a few counts of this clonotype. The rearrangement joins TRBV6-6 to TRBJ1-1; D unresolved. V was shortened by 7 bases and J by 2 bases, with 8 bases between the two germline ends. The CDR3 totals 12 residues. The V gene's germline CDR1 is MNHNY and CDR2 SVGAGI (reference sequence). This CDR3 reads CASTEGNTEAFF. The CDR3 coding sequence is TGTGCCAGCACAGAAGGAAACACTGAAGCTTTCTTT.

CDR3 sequence (DNA): TGCGCCAGCAGCCTAGATTCACAAAACACCATATATTTT. This encodes CASSLDSQNTIYF. The chain recombines TRBV4-1 with TRBJ1-3, with no clear D. The germline V gene encodes CDR1 MGHRA and CDR2 YSYEKL. This CDR3 has 13 amino acids. Trimming left V 4 bases short and J 6 bases short, with 10 bases between.

This chain uses TRBV2 with TRBJ2-7, with 10 nucleotides matching TRBD2. The CDR3 contains 15 residues. Trimming removed 6 bases from V and 2 bases from J; junction bases left unmatched: 7. The germline gives CDR1 SNHLY, CDR2 FYNNEI. The CDR3 spells CASRNSSGGPYEQYF. DNA of the CDR3: TGTGCCAGCAGGAACTCTAGCGGGGGCCCCTACGAGCAGTACTTC.

CDR3 sequence reads: CASSDTGDTGYTF. The CDR3, as DNA: TGCGCCAGCAGCGATACAGGGGATACTGGCTACACCTTC. The chain joins TRBV5-1 to TRBJ1-2; 7 nucleotides match TRBD1. With 4 bases clipped from V and 7 bases from J, the junction kept 7 bases outside the gene matches. CDR1 SGHRS and CDR2 YFSETQ come from the germline V gene. The CDR3 consists of 13 residues.